The rows below give T cell receptor beta chains drawn from one sample of a study of vaccination and CD4 T cells after COVID-19. Via MiXCR, TCRdb re-called the PCR reads, giving one row per CDR3 protein. This sample has about 12,000 distinct CDR3 sequences, with around 50% found just once. These receptors lack a known antigen. Source material: CD4+ T cells from blood, cultured in vitro. These TCRs come from a human donor who had recovered from COVID-19. CDR3s include the opening cysteine and the closing phenylalanine or tryptophan. Each record gives: clone size, J gene, D gene, V gene, CDR3 DNA, CDR3 protein. The D gene is left open where the match is weak. For some rows the clone size is stated as once, few or many, or as a class when expanded; others skip it.

abundance: -; j_gene: TRBJ1-6; d_gene: -; v_gene: TRBV15; CDR3nt: TGTGCCACCAGCAGCTCCGGGGTTTCGACAGCTTTT; CDR3aa: CATSSSGVSTAF
abundance: few; j_gene: TRBJ2-5; d_gene: TRBD2; v_gene: TRBV7-9; CDR3nt: TGTGCCAGCAGCGTTAGCGGGGGGGCCCTGGAGACCCAGTACTTC; CDR3aa: CASSVSGGALETQYF
abundance: once; j_gene: TRBJ2-3; d_gene: TRBD1; v_gene: TRBV12-3/TRBV12-4; CDR3nt: TGTGCCAGCAGTTTGGGCAGGGGGATTTTCACTAGCACAGATACGCAGTATTTT; CDR3aa: CASSLGRGIFTSTDTQYF
abundance: -; j_gene: TRBJ1-2; d_gene: -; v_gene: TRBV10-3; CDR3nt: TGTGCCTCCCGTGAGGCCAACTATGGCTACACCTTC; CDR3aa: CASREANYGYTF
abundance: few; j_gene: TRBJ1-2; d_gene: -; v_gene: TRBV12-3/TRBV12-4; CDR3nt: TGTGCCAGCAGGCCCTCAGGGTCCCTCTATGGCTACACCTTC; CDR3aa: CASRPSGSLYGYTF
abundance: few; j_gene: TRBJ1-2; d_gene: -; v_gene: TRBV7-9; CDR3nt: TGTGCCAGCAGCTTAGACTTGAGAAGGGGCCCTTCCTATGGCTACACCTTC; CDR3aa: CASSLDLRRGPSYGYTF
abundance: few; j_gene: TRBJ1-3; d_gene: -; v_gene: TRBV18; CDR3nt: TGTGCCAGCTCACCTACCGGAAACACCATATATTTT; CDR3aa: CASSPTGNTIYF
abundance: -; j_gene: TRBJ2-2; d_gene: -; v_gene: TRBV11-2; CDR3nt: TGTGCCAGCAGCTTAGATCTTTACGGCCGCAGGGAGAACGGGGAGCTGTTTTTT; CDR3aa: CASSLDLYGRRENGELFF
abundance: few; j_gene: TRBJ1-1; d_gene: -; v_gene: TRBV20-1; CDR3nt: TGCAGTGCTAGAGAGGGTAAGGGGACTGAAGCTTTCTTT; CDR3aa: CSAREGKGTEAFF
abundance: -; j_gene: TRBJ2-2; d_gene: -; v_gene: TRBV7-2; CDR3nt: TGTGCCAGCAGCTTAGGTGGGGGAATGGCCGGGGAGCTGTTTTTT; CDR3aa: CASSLGGGMAGELFF
abundance: -; j_gene: TRBJ2-7; d_gene: -; v_gene: TRBV11-3; CDR3nt: TGTGCCAGCAGCGATCTCCTAACAGGCTACGAGCAGTACTTC; CDR3aa: CASSDLLTGYEQYF
abundance: -; j_gene: TRBJ1-2; d_gene: -; v_gene: TRBV30; CDR3nt: TGTGCCTGGAGTGTGGGGCAAAAGGGCTACACCTTC; CDR3aa: CAWSVGQKGYTF
abundance: -; j_gene: TRBJ1-2; d_gene: -; v_gene: TRBV19; CDR3nt: TGTGCCAGTACTCGGGGGGCGAATGGCTACACCTTC; CDR3aa: CASTRGANGYTF
abundance: -; j_gene: TRBJ2-7; d_gene: -; v_gene: TRBV3-1; CDR3nt: TGTGCCAGCAGACGGGGACCCTACGAGCAGTACTTC; CDR3aa: CASRRGPYEQYF
abundance: -; j_gene: TRBJ1-1; d_gene: TRBD1; v_gene: TRBV12-3/TRBV12-4; CDR3nt: TGTGCCAGCAGAGCGGGGGCGCGGGACAGGTCGAGGAACACTGAAGCTTTCTTT; CDR3aa: CASRAGARDRSRNTEAFF
abundance: once; j_gene: TRBJ2-4; d_gene: -; v_gene: TRBV6-1; CDR3nt: TGTGCCAGCAGTGCCCTTCCAGCAGGAGGGTCCAAAAACATTCAGTACTTC; CDR3aa: CASSALPAGGSKNIQYF
abundance: -; j_gene: TRBJ2-1; d_gene: -; v_gene: TRBV10-2; CDR3nt: TGCGCCAGCAGTGAGCCGACTAGGGGTCATGAGCAGTTCTTC; CDR3aa: CASSEPTRGHEQFF
abundance: -; j_gene: TRBJ1-4; d_gene: TRBD1; v_gene: TRBV19; CDR3nt: TGTGCCAGTAGTGCCCTGACAGGGGCCGGCGAAAAACTGTTTTTT; CDR3aa: CASSALTGAGEKLFF
abundance: few; j_gene: TRBJ2-7; d_gene: -; v_gene: TRBV6-5; CDR3nt: TGTGCCAGCAGTTACTCGTTCAGGGAAGACTACGAGCAGTACTTC; CDR3aa: CASSYSFREDYEQYF
abundance: -; j_gene: TRBJ1-1; d_gene: TRBD1; v_gene: TRBV10-2; CDR3nt: TGCGCCAGCAAAGCCGGGACAGGGGGCTTTGGGGAAGCTTTCTTT; CDR3aa: CASKAGTGGFGEAFF